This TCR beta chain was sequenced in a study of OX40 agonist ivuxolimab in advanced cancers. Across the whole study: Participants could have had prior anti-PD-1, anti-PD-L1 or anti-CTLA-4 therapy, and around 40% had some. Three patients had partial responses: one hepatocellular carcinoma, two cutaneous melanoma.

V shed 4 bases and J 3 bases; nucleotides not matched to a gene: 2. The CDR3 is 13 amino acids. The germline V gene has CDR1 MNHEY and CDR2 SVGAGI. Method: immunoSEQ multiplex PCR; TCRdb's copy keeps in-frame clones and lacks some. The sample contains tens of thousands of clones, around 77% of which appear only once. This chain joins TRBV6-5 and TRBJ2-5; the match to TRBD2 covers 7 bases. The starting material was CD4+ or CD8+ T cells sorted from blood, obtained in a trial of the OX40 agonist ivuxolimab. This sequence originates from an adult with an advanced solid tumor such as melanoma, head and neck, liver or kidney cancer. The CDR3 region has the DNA TGTGCCAGCAGTTCGGGGGGTAAAGAGACCCAGTACTTC. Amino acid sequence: CASSSGGKETQYF.